The 17 T cell receptor beta chains below come from one sample, sequenced in a study of blood T cell repertoires in COVID-19. The table came from immunoSEQ multiplex PCR; TCRdb's copy has only in-frame clones and leaves some out. The sample carries roughly 41,000 clones, about 88% recorded once. Sample: peripheral blood. Receptor source: a human donor in a cohort sampled during active COVID-19.

The chain combines TRBV3-1 (or the pseudogene TRBV3-2) with TRBJ2-1; TRBD2 matches 12 bases. With V trimmed by 2 bases and J by 12 bases, 5 bases remained unmatched. Germline V gives CDR1 LGHDT, CDR2 YNNKEL (reference sequence). This CDR3 contains 14 residues. The CDR3 DNA reads TGTGCCAGCAGCCAAAAGCTAGCGGGAGGGCCGCAGTTCTTC. This translates into CASSQKLAGGPQFF.

The V and J genes are TRBV7-9 and TRBJ1-2; D remains ambiguous. The length of the CDR3 is 14 residues. Germline lookup yields CDR1 SEHNR and CDR2 FQNEAQ (reference sequence). Trimming removed 2 bases at V and 6 bases at J, with 13 bases between. The CDR3 loop is CASSLLRDFDGYTF. The CDR3 nucleotides are TGTGCCAGCAGCTTACTCCGGGATTTCGATGGCTACACCTTC.

The chain recombines TRBV9 with TRBJ2-1; D possibly corresponds to TRBD2 (6 bases). This CDR3 comprises 17 residues. Between the trimmed V and J ends, which lost 3 bases and 0 bases, there was a span of 16 bases. Germline V CDR1 and CDR2: SGDLS, YYNGEE. CDR3 sequence (DNA): TGTGCCAGCAGCGGGCTTGGAGGGGCCAGCTCCTACAATGAGCAGTTCTTC. This sequence encodes CASSGLGGASSYNEQFF.

The V call is TRBV3-1 (or the pseudogene TRBV3-2), the J call TRBJ2-1, with 8 bases fitting TRBD2. V lost 11 bases, J lost 5 bases, and 11 bases stayed unmatched. The CDR3 contains 14 residues. CDR1 and CDR2 from the germline V gene are LGHDT and YNNKEL (reference sequence). For the CDR3, the DNA is TGTGCCTCGGGGGCGGGAGGCCATAACAATGAGCAGTTCTTC. This sequence encodes CASGAGGHNNEQFF.

This clone appeared a single time. The chain has TRBV4-1 and TRBJ2-1, with TRBD2 matching over 9 bases. CDR1 MGHRA and CDR2 YSYEKL come from the germline V gene. The CDR3 is made up of 17 amino acids. The trim removed 0 bases at V and 10 bases at J, leaving 13 bases unmatched. The CDR3 DNA sequence: TGCGCCAGCAGCCAAGATTCCCCAGCGGGGGGCTTCGGGGAGCAGTTCTTC. The encoded protein is CASSQDSPAGGFGEQFF.

The chain joins TRBV4-2 to TRBJ2-7; the D gene is possibly TRBD1 (5 bases). CDR1 is LGHNA, CDR2 YNFKEQ, per germline. There are 13 residues in the CDR3. The ends were cut back, 4 bases at V and 2 bases at J, with 9 bases in the middle. The CDR3 spells CASSRAGPYEQYF. CDR3 DNA sequence: TGTGCCAGCAGCCGAGCAGGGCCCTACGAGCAGTACTTC.

The chain recombines TRBV6-1 with TRBJ2-1, with a tentative D call TRBD2 (6 bases). The germline V gene encodes CDR1 MNHNS and CDR2 SASEGT. The CDR3 is 15 residues long. The ends were cut back, 3 bases at V and 7 bases at J, with 16 bases in the middle. CDR3 loop: CASSDWRDAGNEQFF. The CDR3 region has the DNA TGTGCCAGCAGTGATTGGAGGGATGCGGGAAATGAGCAGTTCTTC.

In this sample, this clone turned up once. The chain is built from TRBV5-1 and TRBJ1-3, with D uncertain. V was pared by 0 bases and J by 8 bases, with 6 bases between. The CDR3 spans 12 residues. From germline, CDR1 is SGHRS and CDR2 YFSETQ. The CDR3 nucleotides are TGCGCCAGCAGCTTGGTGGGCGACACCATATATTTT. It codes for CASSLVGDTIYF.

The chain recombines TRBV7-9 with TRBJ2-3, with 8 bases fitting TRBD2. The CDR3 sequence is 18 residues long. J was trimmed by 0 bases and V by 1 base; bases with no gene match: 9. The V gene's germline CDR1 is SEHNR and CDR2 FQNEAQ (reference sequence). The CDR3 DNA sequence: TGTGCCAGCAGCTTAGGGGTGTTCAGCGGGAGTAGCACAGATACGCAGTATTTT. Translating gives CASSLGVFSGSSTDTQYF. The entire variable domain, with the rest obtained from reference TRBV7-9 and TRBJ2-3, is as follows: DTGVSQNPRHKITKRGQNVTFRCDPISEHNRLYWYRQTLGQGPEFLTYFQNEAQLEKSRLLSDRFSAERPKGSFSTLEIQRTEQGDSAMYLCASSLGVFSGSSTDTQYFGPGTRLTVL.

The chain is built from TRBV9 and TRBJ2-3; D perhaps matches TRBD2 (6 bases). The CDR3 has 15 residues. Deletions cut 2 bases from V and 3 bases from J, with 13 bases between. CDR1 is SGDLS, CDR2 YYNGEE, per germline. Here the CDR3 DNA reads TGTGCCAGCAGCGTTAACCCGGGAGAGACAGATACGCAGTATTTT. Translation: CASSVNPGETDTQYF. Full variable domain (remainder filled in from reference TRBV9 and TRBJ2-3): DSGVTQTPKHLITATGQRVTLRCSPRSGDLSVYWYQQSLDQGLQFLIQYYNGEERAKGNILERFSAQQFPDLHSELNLSSLELGDSALYFCASSVNPGETDTQYFGPGTRLTVL.

The chain has TRBV7-2 and TRBJ1-2; D unresolved. Trimming removed 1 base from V and 6 bases from J, with 12 bases in between. The CDR3 contains 14 residues. Germline V lookup: CDR1 SGHTA, CDR2 FQGNSA. In DNA, the CDR3 is TGTGCCAGCAGCTTAGTACGGTTTACGGATGGCTACACCTTC. Its protein product is CASSLVRFTDGYTF.

V and J are TRBV10-1 and TRBJ1-1; 7 nucleotides match TRBD1. The CDR3 sequence is 14 residues long. V lost 0 bases, J lost 3 bases, and 1 base stayed unmatched. Germline assignment: CDR1 WNHNN and CDR2 SYGVQD (reference sequence). CDR3 sequence reads: CASSESTGYTEAFF. CDR3 DNA sequence: TGCGCCAGCAGTGAGTCGACAGGGTACACTGAAGCTTTCTTT.

The genes are TRBV19 and TRBJ2-7; 9 bases are a match to TRBD2. With 5 bases clipped from V and 0 bases from J, the junction kept 5 bases outside the gene matches. The CDR3 spans 15 residues. CDR1 LNHDA and CDR2 SQIVND come from the germline V gene (reference sequence). CDR3 region: CASSAGTSRSYEQYF. The CDR3, as DNA: TGTGCCAGTAGTGCAGGGACTAGCCGCTCCTACGAGCAGTACTTC.

The chain carries TRBV9 and TRBJ1-2; 7 bases are shared with TRBD1. Germline V gene data show CDR1 as SGDLS and CDR2 as YYNGEE. This CDR3 has 16 amino acids. V gave up 3 bases and J gave up 6 bases; unmatched junction bases: 14. In DNA form, the CDR3 reads TGTGCCAGCAGCGCAATAGACAGGGTGGACGTCGATGGCTACACCTTC. Amino acids: CASSAIDRVDVDGYTF.

The chain combines TRBV6-5 with TRBJ1-1; 9 bases line up with TRBD1. V shed 2 bases and J 2 bases; nucleotides not matched to a gene: 6. CDR3 size: 16 residues. Germline V gene sequence: CDR1 MNHEY, CDR2 SVGAGI. The CDR3 DNA reads TGTGCCAGCAGTTACGTCGGGACAGGGACCAACACTGAAGCTTTCTTT. Translation: CASSYVGTGTNTEAFF.

This clone was observed a handful of times. This chain joins TRBV28 and TRBJ1-5, with 7 bases matching TRBD1. Germline V gene data show CDR1 as MDHEN and CDR2 as SYDVKM. V was clipped by 5 bases and J by 9 bases; unmatched bases: 13. The CDR3 sequence is 15 residues long. The CDR3 here is CASSSSWTGDWPQHF. DNA of the CDR3: TGTGCCAGCAGTAGTAGTTGGACAGGCGACTGGCCCCAGCATTTT.

V usage is TRBV7-3 and J usage is TRBJ2-2; 8 bases match TRBD2. Trimming at V came to 2 bases and at J to 4 bases, leaving 6 bases not matched to a gene. Germline CDR1 and CDR2: SGHTA and FQGTGA. The CDR3 extends over 16 amino acids. The CDR3 DNA sequence: TGTGCCAGCAGCTTACCGGGACTAGGGGGCACCGGGGAGCTGTTTTTT. Its protein product is CASSLPGLGGTGELFF.